Shown below are 20 T cell receptor beta chains from a single sample sequenced in a study of shared clonotypes between healthy human individuals. Clones were sequenced by immunoSEQ multiplex PCR, and TCRdb holds only the in-frame ones, with some missing. Of approximately 1.5 million clones in the sample, 98% are singletons; the top ten hold around 0.45%. Sequencing used naive CD4+ T cells sorted from blood. Subset of the sample: CD45RA+ positively selected. The receptor source for this set is a man between 25 and 39 years old in good health.

This chain connects TRBV7-8 to TRBJ2-1; 8 bases align to TRBD1. Per germline, CDR1 SGHVS and CDR2 FQNEAQ. This CDR3 region has 18 residues. After removal of 3 bases from V and 8 bases from J, the junction contained 18 bases not matched to a gene. CDR3 sequence: CASSFPRAEAGQVDEQFF. Here the CDR3 DNA reads TGTGCCAGCAGCTTTCCCCGGGCCGAGGCGGGACAGGTAGATGAGCAGTTCTTC.

The V and J genes are TRBV10-3 and TRBJ2-2, with TRBD2 as a possible D gene (6 bases). V lost 6 bases, J lost 3 bases, and 14 bases lay in between. The CDR3 length is 15 residues. Per the germline V gene, CDR1 is ENHRY and CDR2 is SYGVKD. CDR3: CAIRGVGLDTGELFF. CDR3 in DNA: TGTGCCATCAGGGGGGTGGGACTCGACACCGGGGAGCTGTTTTTT.

V gene TRBV6-5 combines with J gene TRBJ2-7, with a weak D call TRBD1 (6 bases). CDR1 and CDR2 from the germline V gene are MNHEY and SVGAGI. V was clipped by 2 bases and J by 7 bases, with 18 bases between them. The CDR3 extends over 15 amino acids. CDR3 coding DNA: TGTGCCAGCAGTTACGAGCCCCAGGGGTACCAGGAGCAGTACTTC. Residues: CASSYEPQGYQEQYF.

The CDR3 DNA is TGCAGCGTTACGACTCTACGCCTAGGGGGCTACACCTTC. It encodes CSVTTLRLGGYTF. The V and J genes are TRBV29-1 and TRBJ1-2; D is unresolved. Trimming took 5 bases from V and 8 from J, leaving 18 bases between them. Germline lookup yields CDR1 SQVTM and CDR2 ANQGSEA. CDR3 size: 13 residues.

The chain couples TRBV6-6 to TRBJ1-5; no clear D. Looked up from germline, CDR1 is MNHNY and CDR2 is SVGAGI (reference sequence). This CDR3 region has 14 residues. V gave up 7 bases and J gave up 5 bases, with 15 bases separating them. CDR3 in DNA: TGTGCCAGCAAGAAAAGAGATATCCATCAGCCCCAGCATTTT. Its protein product is CASKKRDIHQPQHF.

The chain is built from TRBV9 and TRBJ2-3, with D maybe TRBD2 (6 bases). CDR3 length: 16 amino acids. Between the trimmed V and J ends, which lost 0 bases and 6 bases, there was a span of 17 bases. Germline CDR1 is SGDLS and CDR2 is YYNGEE. The CDR3 spells CASSVAGELPTDTQYF. In nucleotides, the CDR3 is TGTGCCAGCAGCGTAGCGGGGGAGCTTCCCACGGATACGCAGTATTTT.

The chain is built from TRBV18 and TRBJ2-5, with D hard to call. V lost 0 bases and J 4 bases, leaving 6 bases between the germline ends. Germline V gene data show CDR1 as KGHSH and CDR2 as LQKENI. There are 13 residues in the CDR3. The CDR3, as DNA: TGTGCCAGCTCACCACCGATTGTAGAGACCCAGTACTTC. This codes for CASSPPIVETQYF.

J is TRBJ2-5 and V is TRBV10-2; no definite D call. Trimming took off 5 bases at V and 3 bases at J, with 7 bases between the two ends. The CDR3 sequence is 12 residues long. CDR1 WSHSY and CDR2 SAAADI come from the germline V gene. In DNA, the CDR3 is TGCGCCAGCAGTCTAGTTAAAGAGACCCAGTACTTC. Its protein is CASSLVKETQYF.

The V gene is TRBV7-2, the J gene TRBJ2-1, with a possible D match to TRBD2 (6 bases). Trimming took 8 bases from V and 0 from J, leaving 17 bases between them. CDR3 length equals 16 residues. Germline lookup yields CDR1 SGHTA and CDR2 FQGNSA. This CDR3 reads CASSPGRDSSYNEQFF. CDR3 nucleotides: TGTGCCAGCTCCCCGGGGCGGGATAGCTCCTACAATGAGCAGTTCTTC.

The chain joins TRBV28 to TRBJ2-5; D possibly uses TRBD1 or TRBD2 (5 bases each). Germline CDR1 is MDHEN and CDR2 is SYDVKM. This CDR3 is built from 13 residues. V lost 5 bases and J 5 bases, leaving 12 bases between the germline ends. CDR3 bases: TGTGCCAGCAGTGGAGGACACTCGGAGACCCAGTACTTC. Residues: CASSGGHSETQYF.

This chain links TRBV30 with TRBJ2-1; D remains unclear. The CDR3 totals 11 residues. Between the trimmed V and J ends, which lost 5 bases and 9 bases, there was a span of 11 bases. Germline CDR1 reads GTSNPN; CDR2 reads SVGIG (reference sequence). The chain's CDR3 is CAWARSGEQFF. CDR3 in DNA: TGTGCCTGGGCCCGATCGGGTGAGCAGTTCTTC. Supplemented by reference TRBV30 and TRBJ2-1, the full variable domain reads SQTIHQWPATLVQPVGSPLSLECTVEGTSNPNLYWYRQAAGRGLQLLFYSVGIGQISSEVPQNLSASRPQDRQFILSSKKLLLSDSGFYLCAWARSGEQFFGPGTRLTVL.

The V and J genes are TRBV6-4 and TRBJ1-4, with D tentatively TRBD1 (5 bases). Germline-derived CDR1 and CDR2 are MRHNA and SNTAGT. This CDR3 is built from 14 residues. V lost 0 bases, J lost 8 bases, and 10 bases lay in between. The CDR3 loop reads CASSDSGVTEKLFF. CDR3 bases: TGTGCCAGCAGTGACTCAGGGGTAACGGAAAAACTGTTTTTT.

The chain employs TRBV27 and TRBJ2-1; 13 nucleotides agree with TRBD2. Looked up from germline, CDR1 is MNHEY and CDR2 is SMNVEV (reference sequence). The V gene end was trimmed by 5 bases and the J gene end by 3 bases; junction bases not matched to a gene: 4. This CDR3 has 16 amino acids. Here the CDR3 DNA reads TGTGCCAGCAGTCTCAGGACTAGCGGGAGCTACAATGAGCAGTTCTTC. It yields the protein CASSLRTSGSYNEQFF.

The sample holds one count of this clone. The chain joins TRBV28 to TRBJ2-1; 11 bases line up with TRBD2. V was clipped by 7 bases and J by 7 bases; unmatched bases: 6. Germline lookup yields CDR1 MDHEN and CDR2 SYDVKM. There are 14 residues in the CDR3. The CDR3, as DNA: TGTGCCAGCATACGAACTAGCGGGAGAAATGAGCAGTTCTTC. Protein: CASIRTSGRNEQFF.

This clone was detected once. The rearrangement uses TRBV28 and TRBJ1-1; D is perhaps TRBD1 (5 bases). CDR1 MDHEN and CDR2 SYDVKM come from the germline V gene. The CDR3 contains 12 residues. The V end lost 8 bases, the J end lost 7 bases, and 14 bases lay between the germline ends. Here the CDR3 reads CASAIRGGEAFF. CDR3 bases: TGTGCCAGCGCAATTCGGGGGGGTGAAGCTTTCTTT.

The rearrangement uses TRBV30 and TRBJ2-7, with TRBD2 matching 9 bases. This CDR3 is 13 amino acids long. Germline CDR1 reads GTSNPN; CDR2 reads SVGIG (reference sequence). Trimming cost V 4 bases and J 7 bases; bases outside gene matches: 8. CDR3 residues: CAWKAMREGEQYF. CDR3 nucleotides: TGTGCCTGGAAAGCAATGCGGGAGGGTGAGCAGTACTTC.

This clone was observed once. The chain uses TRBV7-9 and TRBJ2-5; 12 nucleotides match TRBD2. CDR1 is SEHNR, CDR2 FQNEAQ, per germline (reference sequence). V was clipped by 4 bases and J by 1 base; unmatched bases: 4. The CDR3 runs 16 residues. CDR3 loop: CASSWLAGGGQETQYF. The CDR3 DNA is TGTGCCAGCAGCTGGCTAGCGGGAGGGGGCCAAGAGACCCAGTACTTC.

This sequence joins TRBV5-1 and TRBJ1-1; a possible D gene is TRBD1 (5 bases). In germline, CDR1 is SGHRS, CDR2 YFSETQ. Trimming took 10 bases from V and 4 from J, leaving 17 bases between them. CDR3 size: 13 residues. CDR3 sequence reads: CAELRAWSTEAFF. Here the CDR3 DNA reads TGCGCCGAACTCAGGGCGTGGAGCACTGAAGCTTTCTTT.

This chain links TRBV29-1 with TRBJ1-2; D is possibly TRBD1 (6 bases). V was cut by 7 bases and J by 4 bases, with 25 bases left in between. The CDR3 consists of 16 residues. CDR1 and CDR2 (germline): SQVTM, ANQGSEA. The chain's CDR3 is CSAWGQGGLFSYGYTF. The CDR3 coding sequence is TGCAGCGCTTGGGGGCAGGGCGGGCTCTTTAGCTATGGCTACACCTTC.

V and J are TRBV5-6 and TRBJ2-3, with no clear D. CDR1 is SGHDT, CDR2 YYEEEE, per germline. The CDR3 is made up of 14 amino acids. V was clipped by 0 bases and J by 5 bases, with 10 bases between them. CDR3 sequence: CASSLEGKRDTQYF. In DNA, the CDR3 is TGTGCCAGCAGCTTGGAGGGAAAACGAGATACGCAGTATTTT.